This T cell receptor beta chain was sequenced during a study of cytomegalovirus exposure and HLA in healthy donors. The study's findings and limits: Per a prior analysis, the majority of TCR beta V segments were productive roughly 87% or roughly 30% of the time.

Per germline, CDR1 LGHNA and CDR2 YNFKEQ. The CDR3 has 15 residues. The germline V and J ends were trimmed by 4 bases and 2 bases, with 12 bases remaining between them. PCR primers comprised 60 Vbeta and 13 Jbeta primers. Only in-frame clones appear in the TCRdb table, and some are missing; sequencing was by immunoSEQ multiplex PCR. The table shows about 96,000 clones, with approximately 72% occurring only once. Note on this clone: Antigen: not known.

The V and J genes are TRBV4-2 and TRBJ1-5; D is unclear. The source material was PBMCs. The clonotype was recovered from a female donor in good health and CMV-seropositive. For the CDR3, the DNA is TGTGCCAGCAGCCTCTTGGCCAACGGCAATCAGCCCCAGCATTTT. This sequence encodes CASSLLANGNQPQHF.